The present T cell receptor beta chain was sequenced within a study of control samples from healthy donors and cancer patients. Some clones are missing from TCRdb's copy, which holds only in-frame ones; the method was immunoSEQ multiplex PCR. The sample lists roughly 180,000 clones, roughly 93% seen once, with 4.1% in the top ten. The ends were cut back, 4 bases at V and 2 bases at J, with 8 bases in the middle. Germline V gene lookup returns CDR1 LGHNA and CDR2 YSLEER. The CDR3 has 13 amino acids. The rearrangement uses TRBV4-3 and TRBJ1-1; no clear D gene. The receptor comes from a woman aged 55-70 years in good health. Sequencing input: blood. The CDR3, as DNA: TGCGCCAGCAGCCGGACCCCCAACACTGAAGCTTTCTTT. This encodes CASSRTPNTEAFF.